Sequencing of this T cell receptor beta chain was carried out in a study of identical twins. Each CDR3 protein gets one entry after TCRdb re-called the 5' RACE reads with MiXCR. The sample carries 400,000 to 500,000 distinct CDR3 sequences, roughly 20% recorded once. This clonotype was seen many times. Germline V gives CDR1 KGHSH, CDR2 LQKENI. Trimming removed 3 bases from V and 4 bases from J, with 8 bases in between. CDR3 length equals 13 residues. This receptor was taken from a man aged 45-60 years in good health. The sample taken for sequencing was naive T cells sorted from blood. The chain combines TRBV18 with TRBJ2-3, with TRBD2 as a possible D gene (6 bases). The CDR3 reads CASSPWEADTQYF. In DNA form, the CDR3 reads TGTGCCAGCTCACCGTGGGAGGCAGATACGCAGTATTTT. The full variable domain, completed using reference TRBV18 and TRBJ2-3, is NAGVMQNPRHLVRRRGQEARLRCSPMKGHSHVYWYRQLPEEGLKFMVYLQKENIIDESGMPKERFSAEFPKEGPSILRIQQVVRGDSAAYFCASSPWEADTQYFGPGTRLTVL.